Each of the 18 T cell receptor beta chains below was sequenced from the same sample in a study of CD8 T cells in ankylosing spondylitis. One entry per CDR3 protein results from TCRdb running MiXCR on the 5' RACE reads. The table includes some 250,000 distinct CDR3 sequences, approximately 9% detected once. The material sequenced was blood, either unsorted or a sorted T cell fraction (not recorded which). The source is a male donor with ankylosing spondylitis or in good health (not recorded which).

This clonotype has at least ten counts. The chain uses TRBV29-1 and TRBJ1-2, with 7 positions matching TRBD1. CDR1 is SQVTM, CDR2 ANQGSEA, per germline. Trimming cost V 7 bases and J 7 bases; bases outside gene matches: 15. The CDR3 extends over 14 amino acids. The CDR3 DNA is TGCAGCGCTGGACAGGATCTGGCTAGTTTTGGCTACACCTTC. Its translation is CSAGQDLASFGYTF.

At least ten counts were recorded for this clonotype. The chain couples TRBV12-3 or TRBV12-4 to TRBJ1-2; D call uncertain. This CDR3 contains 12 residues. V dropped 3 bases and J dropped 5 bases, with 7 bases sitting between them. The CDR3: CASSLVSYGYTF. The DNA of the CDR3 is TGTGCCAGCAGTTTGGTCAGTTATGGCTACACCTTC.

The rearrangement uses TRBV12-3 or TRBV12-4 and TRBJ1-1; 7 bases align to TRBD1. V lost 10 bases to trimming and J lost 7 bases; unmatched junction nucleotides: 9. This CDR3 comprises 12 residues. The CDR3 DNA follows: TGTGCCATCCCGGGACAGAACTATGAAGCTTTCTTT. Protein product: CAIPGQNYEAFF.

V usage is TRBV5-4 and J usage is TRBJ2-5; D remains ambiguous. The V end was cut by 2 bases, the J end by 3 bases, with 5 bases between. The CDR3 length is 12 residues. Germline lookup yields CDR1 SGHNT and CDR2 YYREEE (reference sequence). The CDR3 nucleotides read TGTGCCAGCAGCTTATGGGAAGAGACCCAGTACTTC. Residues: CASSLWEETQYF.

This clonotype was found a few times. J is TRBJ2-1 and V is TRBV23-1; no definite D call. TRBV23-1 carries the ORF label, with uncertain function. This CDR3 spans 17 amino acids. The V and J ends lost 2 bases and 0 bases respectively, with 14 bases between them. CDR3 DNA sequence: TGCGCCAGCAGTCAACCGCGACTGTTTAGCTCCTACAATGAGCAGTTCTTC. Translating it yields CASSQPRLFSSYNEQFF.

This clonotype was detected ten times or more. V is TRBV12-3 or TRBV12-4 and J is TRBJ2-1, with unresolved D. The CDR3 extends over 14 amino acids. V was shortened by 8 bases and J by 3 bases, with 14 bases between the two germline ends. For the CDR3, the DNA is TGTGCCAGCTCCTACCCCCCATACTACAATGAGCAGTTCTTC. Amino acids: CASSYPPYYNEQFF.

J is TRBJ2-1 and V is TRBV5-1; 8 nucleotides line up with TRBD2. Germline-derived CDR1 and CDR2 are SGHRS and YFSETQ. J lost 9 bases, V lost 6 bases, and 8 bases had no gene match. The CDR3 is 13 residues long. This chain's CDR3 is CASKPTSAGEQFF. The CDR3 region has the DNA TGCGCCAGCAAGCCGACTAGCGCCGGTGAGCAGTTCTTC.

This clonotype has ten or more counts. This chain joins TRBV3-1 and TRBJ2-3; perhaps D is TRBD1 or TRBD2 (6 bases each). The CDR3 has 15 residues. With 3 bases removed from V and 4 bases from J, the gap between germline ends came to 14 bases. Germline CDR1 and CDR2: LGHDT and YNNKEL (reference sequence). The CDR3 is CASSQEGGLSDTQYF. CDR3 nucleotide sequence: TGTGCCAGCAGCCAGGAGGGGGGACTGTCAGATACGCAGTATTTT.

This clonotype was observed many times. CDR3 DNA: TGCGCCAGCAGCATAGGGCCACCTAACTATGGCTACACCTTC. Protein: CASSIGPPNYGYTF. The chain recombines TRBV5-1 with TRBJ1-2; D gene uncertain. The CDR3 runs 14 residues. Germline V lookup: CDR1 SGHRS, CDR2 YFSETQ. The V gene lost 4 bases and the J gene lost 0 bases, with 10 bases spanning the gap. Full variable domain (missing parts from reference TRBV5-1 and TRBJ1-2): KAGVTQTPRYLIKTRGQQVTLSCSPISGHRSVSWYQQTPGQGLQFLFEYFSETQRNKGNFPGRFSGRQFSNSRSEMNVSTLELGDSALYLCASSIGPPNYGYTFGSGTRLTVV.

This clonotype was counted ten times or more. The chain combines TRBV20-1 with TRBJ1-1; D is undetermined. Germline assignment: CDR1 DFQATT and CDR2 SNEGSKA (reference sequence). V gave up 5 bases and J gave up 4 bases, with 14 bases separating them. This CDR3 contains 13 residues. The CDR3 region has the DNA TGCAGTGCTCCCGGGTTGACGGGCACTGAAGCTTTCTTT. Encoded protein: CSAPGLTGTEAFF.

This clonotype was detected ten times or more. This chain connects TRBV28 to TRBJ1-6, with D uncertain. The CDR3 totals 15 residues. Germline loops: CDR1 MDHEN, CDR2 SYDVKM. V was shortened by 5 bases and J by 1 base, with 9 bases between the two germline ends. Here the CDR3 DNA reads TGTGCCAGCAGTCCTCCTACGTCCTATAATTCACCCCTCCACTTT. Protein sequence: CASSPPTSYNSPLHF.

This clonotype was seen many times. The chain carries TRBV12-3 or TRBV12-4 and TRBJ2-7; D assignment may be TRBD1 or TRBD2 (5 bases each). V was shortened by 5 bases and J by 3 bases, with 14 bases between the two germline ends. The CDR3 length is 14 residues. The CDR3 bases are TGTGCCAGCAGTCCACTGGGACCGATCTACGAGCAGTACTTC. This translates into CASSPLGPIYEQYF.

This clonotype showed up just a few times. This rearrangement joins TRBV27 to TRBJ1-1; D is unresolved. The CDR3 runs to 14 residues. CDR1 is MNHEY, CDR2 SMNVEV, per germline (reference sequence). The V end lost 3 bases, the J end lost 6 bases, and 14 bases lay between the germline ends. In DNA, the CDR3 is TGTGCCAGCAGTTTGGTGGGGAATTCGGCTGAAGCTTTCTTT. Translated, it gives CASSLVGNSAEAFF.

This clonotype was observed many times. The rearrangement uses TRBV20-1 and TRBJ2-5, with TRBD2 as a possible D gene (6 bases). The CDR3 extends over 12 amino acids. Germline CDR1 reads DFQATT; CDR2 reads SNEGSKA (reference sequence). V was trimmed by 3 bases and J by 5 bases, leaving 10 bases between them. CDR3: CSASGSGETQYF. Here the CDR3 DNA reads TGCAGTGCTAGCGGGAGTGGGGAGACCCAGTACTTC.

This clonotype has at least ten counts. This chain links TRBV20-1 with TRBJ2-1; 7 nucleotides match TRBD1. Germline CDR1 DFQATT, CDR2 SNEGSKA (reference sequence). V dropped 5 bases and J dropped 4; count of bases not matched to a gene: 8. The CDR3 extends over 14 amino acids. CDR3 DNA: TGCAGTGCTGCCCGCCGGGACAGATACAATGAGCAGTTCTTC. Its protein product is CSAARRDRYNEQFF.

This clonotype appeared a few times. This chain uses TRBV18 with TRBJ2-5, with D perhaps matching TRBD2 (5 bases). Germline CDR1 is KGHSH and CDR2 is LQKENI. CDR3 length: 16 residues. Trimming pared 2 bases from V and 3 bases from J, leaving 16 bases between. DNA of the CDR3: TGTGCCAGCTCACCATGGGCTGAGCTAGCTGAAGAGACCCAGTACTTC. It is translated as CASSPWAELAEETQYF.

This clonotype came up a few times. The genes are TRBV5-1 and TRBJ2-2; no reliable D call. This CDR3 comprises 14 residues. The germline gives CDR1 SGHRS, CDR2 YFSETQ. Trimming took off 2 bases at V and 3 bases at J, with 8 bases between the two ends. CDR3 amino acids: CASSLGRHTGELFF. The CDR3, as DNA: TGCGCCAGCAGCTTAGGCAGACACACCGGGGAGCTGTTTTTT.

This clonotype occurred many times. The rearrangement joins TRBV12-3 or TRBV12-4 to TRBJ1-2; the D is unclear. The germline V and J ends were trimmed by 1 base and 3 bases, with 12 bases remaining between them. CDR3 length: 15 amino acids. CDR3 sequence (DNA): TGTGCCAGCAGTTTAGAGGCCAGGTCCTACTATGGCTACACCTTC. Translation gives CASSLEARSYYGYTF.